The 18 T cell receptor beta chains reported below all come from one sample, sequenced in a study of blood T cells in healthy people across ages. It was with a sample-barcoded 5' primer and a J-beta primer mix that a second PCR of roughly 7 to 12 cycles was run. TCRdb fed the 5' RACE reads into MiXCR, producing one record per CDR3 protein. This table has 790,000 or so distinct CDR3 sequences, around 50% appearing once. The sequencing sample was made of blood. The receptors stem from an elderly man in good health.

This clonotype came up once. The junction does not match germline at one end; this may be a read error. The chain combines TRBV5-1 with TRBJ2-4, with TRBD1 matching 8 bases. The J call could be wrong; TRBJ2-5 is a better fit for the DNA end. The CDR3 sequence is 16 residues long. The germline V gene encodes CDR1 SGHRS and CDR2 YFSETQ. CDR3 in DNA: TGCGCCGGCAGCTTGGCCGGGACAGGACAAGGAGAGACCCAGTACTTC. It is translated as CAGSLAGTGQGETQYF.

The sample holds a few counts of this clonotype. The chain employs TRBV28 and TRBJ2-7; 9 positions match TRBD1. The germline V gene has CDR1 MDHEN and CDR2 SYDVKM. There are 14 residues in the CDR3. V lost 6 bases to trimming and J lost 6 bases; unmatched junction nucleotides: 9. The CDR3 nucleotides are TGTGCCAGCAGACAACGGGACAGGGAAAGCGAGCAGTACTTC. Protein sequence: CASRQRDRESEQYF.

The V gene is TRBV20-1, the J gene TRBJ2-5; TRBD1 matches at 9 bases. Judging by the DNA end, TRBJ2-7 fits better; the J call may be wrong. CDR1 is DFQATT, CDR2 SNEGSKA, per germline (reference sequence). The CDR3 has 13 residues. The CDR3 protein is CSAPLTGGYEQYF. The CDR3 nucleotides read TGCAGTGCACCACTGACAGGGGGCTACGAGCAGTACTTC.

This chain connects TRBV5-1 to TRBJ2-2; 9 bases fit TRBD2. V was pared by 2 bases and J by 7 bases, with 6 bases of the junction left unmatched. From germline, CDR1 is SGHRS and CDR2 YFSETQ. CDR3 length: 15 residues. This CDR3 reads CASSFTSGFDGELFF. The CDR3 DNA reads TGCGCCAGCAGCTTCACTAGCGGGTTCGACGGGGAGCTGTTTTTT.

This clonotype was seen at least ten times. The V gene is TRBV20-1, the J gene TRBJ2-1; 7 positions agree with TRBD2. The V segment lost 5 bases and the J segment 2 bases; nucleotides outside the gene matches: 6. Germline CDR1 and CDR2: DFQATT and SNEGSKA (reference sequence). The CDR3 has 14 amino acids. CDR3 residues: CSAAGTKTYNEQFF. CDR3 DNA sequence: TGCAGTGCTGCCGGGACTAAAACCTACAATGAGCAGTTCTTC.

DNA of the CDR3: TGCAGTGCGAGGAACCGGGACAGGTTTTACGAGCAGTACTTC. Its translation is CSARNRDRFYEQYF. The rearrangement links TRBV20-1 to TRBJ2-7; 8 bases line up with TRBD1. The CDR3 length is 14 residues. V lost 6 bases to trimming and J lost 4 bases; unmatched junction nucleotides: 11. Germline lookup yields CDR1 DFQATT and CDR2 SNEGSKA (reference sequence).

This clonotype was seen only a few times. This chain uses TRBV29-1 with TRBJ2-1; 11 positions agree with TRBD2. This CDR3 contains 14 residues. The germline gives CDR1 SQVTM, CDR2 ANQGSEA. J was trimmed by 8 bases and V by 4 bases; bases with no gene match: 7. The CDR3 nucleotides are TGCAGCGTTGTGACTAGCGGGACTAGAGATGAGCAGTTCTTC. Its translation is CSVVTSGTRDEQFF.

V and J are TRBV12-3 or TRBV12-4 and TRBJ2-7; D not certain. This CDR3 is built from 15 residues. The ends were cut back, 2 bases at V and 2 bases at J, with 13 bases in the middle. CDR3 nucleotide sequence: TGTGCCAGCAGTTTATTCGGCGGCAGAGCCTACGAGCAGTACTTC. Translating gives CASSLFGGRAYEQYF.

The rearrangement uses TRBV29-1 and TRBJ2-3; 7 bases match TRBD1. CDR1 and CDR2 from the germline V gene are SQVTM and ANQGSEA. The ends lost 6 bases at V and 4 bases at J; junction bases unmatched: 10. This CDR3 is 14 amino acids long. CDR3 bases: TGCAGCGTGGTAGGGGGCGTTAGTGCAGATACGCAGTATTTT. This encodes CSVVGGVSADTQYF.

The table lists this clonotype with many counts. This rearrangement joins TRBV5-6 to TRBJ2-6; 7 bases line up with TRBD1. CDR1 is SGHDT, CDR2 YYEEEE, per germline. CDR3 length: 18 amino acids. Trimming removed 4 bases from V and 0 bases from J; junction bases left unmatched: 10. The CDR3 protein is CASSDQDRIRSGANVLTF. DNA of the CDR3: TGTGCCAGCAGCGACCAGGACAGGATTCGCTCTGGGGCCAACGTCCTGACTTTC. The full variable domain, rest sourced from reference TRBV5-6 and TRBJ2-6, is DAGVTQSPTHLIKTRGQQVTLRCSPKSGHDTVSWYQQALGQGPQFIFQYYEEEERQRGNFPDRFSGHQFPNYSSELNVNALLLGDSALYLCASSDQDRIRSGANVLTFGAGSRLTVL.

This clonotype occurred once. The chain links TRBV21-1 to TRBJ2-7; the table's D call TRBD2 went unverified against the DNA. TRBV21-1 has pseudogene status. The CDR3 loop spans 13 amino acids. This CDR3 is CASNTWTGPNGYF. The CDR3 DNA reads as TGTGCCAGCAACACTTGGACTGGCCCAAATGGGTACTTC.

In this sample, this clonotype turned up once. V and J are TRBV5-1 and TRBJ2-3, with D possibly being TRBD1 (5 bases). This CDR3 contains 14 residues. Per germline, CDR1 SGHRS and CDR2 YFSETQ. Trimming took 7 bases from V and 0 from J, leaving 12 bases between them. The CDR3 DNA sequence: TGCGCCAGCCAGACAGAATCTAGCACAGATACGCAGTATTTT. Amino acids: CASQTESSTDTQYF.

The chain couples TRBV4-3 to TRBJ2-7; D is perhaps TRBD1 (5 bases). CDR3 length: 14 residues. In germline, CDR1 is LGHNA, CDR2 YSLEER. Between the trimmed V and J ends, which lost 5 bases and 2 bases, there was a span of 13 bases. This chain's CDR3 is CASSYRQTPYEQYF. The CDR3 DNA sequence: TGCGCCAGCAGCTACCGACAGACACCCTACGAGCAGTACTTC.

The V and J genes are TRBV12-3 or TRBV12-4 and TRBJ1-2; 7 bases are a match to TRBD1. CDR3 length: 14 residues. V lost 5 bases and J lost 8; bases outside the gene matches: 11. The CDR3 reads CASSLFDRVGGYTF. The CDR3 bases are TGTGCCAGCAGTCTTTTTGACAGGGTCGGCGGCTACACCTTC.

The chain employs TRBV12-3 or TRBV12-4 and TRBJ2-4; D is uncertain. The assigned J gene may be wrong: the sequence end matches TRBJ2-7 better. This CDR3 is built from 13 residues. The CDR3 DNA reads TGTGCCAGCAGTCGTCAGGTAACCTACGAGCAGTACTTC. Protein: CASSRQVTYEQYF.

The chain uses TRBV5-6 and TRBJ2-1; D gene unclear. Germline V gene data show CDR1 as SGHDT and CDR2 as YYEEEE. The V and J ends lost 5 bases and 9 bases respectively, with 9 bases between them. This CDR3 has 11 amino acids. This CDR3 is CASSLYGEQFF. The CDR3 DNA reads as TGTGCCAGCAGTTTATACGGTGAGCAGTTCTTC.

V is TRBV10-3 and J is TRBJ2-3, with TRBD2 identical over 10 bases. CDR1 ENHRY and CDR2 SYGVKD come from the germline V gene. The CDR3 sequence is 14 residues long. After removal of 10 bases from V and 2 bases from J, the junction contained 6 bases not matched to a gene. The CDR3 region is CATEREGITDTQYF. The CDR3 nucleotides read TGTGCCACCGAGCGGGAGGGAATCACAGATACGCAGTATTTT.

This clonotype was counted only a few times. The rearrangement joins TRBV14 to TRBJ2-5; D perhaps matches TRBD2 (6 bases). V lost 0 bases and J 7 bases, leaving 18 bases between the germline ends. This CDR3 has 16 residues. CDR1 and CDR2 from the germline V gene are SGHDN and FVKESK. The CDR3 loop is CASSQEAGRLWGTQYF. The CDR3 DNA is TGTGCCAGCAGCCAAGAGGCGGGACGACTTTGGGGGACCCAGTACTTC.